The 2 T cell receptor beta chains below come from one sample, sequenced in a study of cytotoxic CD8 clonotypes in ibrutinib-treated CLL. Clones were sequenced by immunoSEQ multiplex PCR, and TCRdb holds only the in-frame ones, with some missing. The sample records about 45,000 clones, 60% to 75% being singletons. The source was PBMCs, collected after 12 months of ibrutinib treatment. Source of these receptors: a human donor with chronic lymphocytic leukemia.

The gene calls are TRBV25-1 and TRBJ2-5; D might be TRBD2 (5 bases). This CDR3 is 15 amino acids long. Germline V gives CDR1 MGHDK, CDR2 SYGVNS. The V and J ends lost 2 bases and 9 bases respectively, with 19 bases between them. CDR3 in DNA: TGTGCCAGCAGTGAAGAGGGCGATCCCCGGCTTTCCCAGTACTTC. This codes for CASSEEGDPRLSQYF.

This rearrangement joins TRBV2 to TRBJ1-5; 7 bases are a match to TRBD1. The CDR3 totals 14 residues. The junction had 4 bases not matched to a gene; V was cut back by 6 bases and J by 2 bases. Germline CDR1 reads SNHLY; CDR2 reads FYNNEI. The CDR3 sequence: CASRDRVGNQPQHF. CDR3 coding DNA: TGTGCCAGCAGAGACAGGGTGGGCAATCAGCCCCAGCATTTT.